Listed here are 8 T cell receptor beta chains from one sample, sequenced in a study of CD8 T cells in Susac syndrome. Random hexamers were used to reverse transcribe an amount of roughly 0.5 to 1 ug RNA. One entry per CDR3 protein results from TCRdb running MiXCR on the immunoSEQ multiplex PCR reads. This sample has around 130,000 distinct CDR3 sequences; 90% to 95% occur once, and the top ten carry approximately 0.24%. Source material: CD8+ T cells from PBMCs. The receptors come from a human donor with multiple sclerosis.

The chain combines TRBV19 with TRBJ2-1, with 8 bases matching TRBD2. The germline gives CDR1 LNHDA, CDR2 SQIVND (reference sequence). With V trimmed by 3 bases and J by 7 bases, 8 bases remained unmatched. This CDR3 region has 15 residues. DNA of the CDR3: TGTGCCAGTAGTATTGCAGCGGGAGTGAGGAATGAGCAGTTCTTC. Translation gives CASSIAAGVRNEQFF.

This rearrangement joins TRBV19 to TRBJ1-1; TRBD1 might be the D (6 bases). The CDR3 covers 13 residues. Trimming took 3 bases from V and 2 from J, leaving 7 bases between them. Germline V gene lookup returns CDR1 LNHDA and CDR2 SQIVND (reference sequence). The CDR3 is CASSMGGNTEAFF. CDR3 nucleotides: TGTGCCAGTAGTATGGGGGGCAACACTGAAGCTTTCTTT.

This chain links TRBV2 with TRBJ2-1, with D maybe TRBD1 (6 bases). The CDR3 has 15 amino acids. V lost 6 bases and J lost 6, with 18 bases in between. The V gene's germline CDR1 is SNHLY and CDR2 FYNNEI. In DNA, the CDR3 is TGTGCCAGCAGCTCCACAGGGTTGATCACCAATGAGCAGTTCTTC. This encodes CASSSTGLITNEQFF.

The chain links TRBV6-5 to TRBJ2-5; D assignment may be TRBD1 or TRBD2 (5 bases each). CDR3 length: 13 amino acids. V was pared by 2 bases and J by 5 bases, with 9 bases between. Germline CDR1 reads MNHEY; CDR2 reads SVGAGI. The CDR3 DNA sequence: TGTGCCAGCAGTTACGGGGGAGAGGAGACCCAGTACTTC. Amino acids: CASSYGGEETQYF.

CDR3 nucleotide sequence: TGTGCCAGCAGCTACATAGCGGGTGAGGAGCAGTACTTC. Its protein product is CASSYIAGEEQYF. This rearrangement joins TRBV7-9 to TRBJ2-7; 7 bases agree with TRBD2. The V segment lost 4 bases and the J segment 7 bases; nucleotides outside the gene matches: 7. Looked up from germline, CDR1 is SEHNR and CDR2 is FQNEAQ (reference sequence). CDR3 size: 13 residues.

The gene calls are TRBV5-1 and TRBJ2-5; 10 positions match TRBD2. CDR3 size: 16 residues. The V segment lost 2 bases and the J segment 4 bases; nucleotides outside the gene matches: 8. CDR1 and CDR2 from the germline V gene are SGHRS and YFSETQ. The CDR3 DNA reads TGCGCCAGCAGCTTTCGAGCGGGAGGGCCTCGAGAGACCCAGTACTTC. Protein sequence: CASSFRAGGPRETQYF.

As DNA, the CDR3 is TGTGCCAGCAGCTTGCGGGGGGCAGATGAGCAGTTCTTC. Translation: CASSLRGADEQFF. The V and J genes are TRBV5-8 and TRBJ2-1; a weak D match, TRBD2 (7 bases). Germline values: CDR1 SGHTS, CDR2 YDEGEE. V was cut by 1 base and J by 8 bases, with 10 bases left in between. The CDR3 covers 13 residues.

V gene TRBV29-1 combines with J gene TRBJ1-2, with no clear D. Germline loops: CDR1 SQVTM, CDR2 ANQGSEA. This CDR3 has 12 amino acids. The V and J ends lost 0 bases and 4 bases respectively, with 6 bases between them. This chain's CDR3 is CSVEDHGYGYTF. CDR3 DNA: TGCAGCGTTGAAGACCACGGCTATGGCTACACCTTC.